This passage covers 13 T cell receptor beta chains from one sample sequenced in a study of T cell responses to AZD1222 COVID-19 vaccine. Data came from immunoSEQ multiplex PCR; TCRdb stores just in-frame clones and leaves some out. Of approximately 110,000 clones in the sample, around 93% were seen once. The sample in question was peripheral blood, obtained on day 0 of AZD1222 vaccination. These receptors originate from an adult in good health.

This chain uses TRBV4-1 with TRBJ1-5; no reliable D call. Trimming shortened V by 2 bases and J by 6 bases, and 11 bases separated the two germline ends. This CDR3 has 14 amino acids. Looked up from germline, CDR1 is MGHRA and CDR2 is YSYEKL. This CDR3 reads CASSQLGLGQPQHF. CDR3 nucleotide sequence: TGCGCCAGCAGCCAATTGGGGTTGGGTCAGCCCCAGCATTTT.

The chain joins TRBV6-5 to TRBJ1-4, with 9 bases identical to TRBD1. Germline V gives CDR1 MNHEY, CDR2 SVGAGI. The CDR3 is 15 amino acids. J was trimmed by 8 bases and V by 5 bases; bases with no gene match: 9. For the CDR3, the DNA is TGTGCCAGCAGTCCTCGGACAGGGGAGGAAGAAAAACTGTTTTTT. Amino acid sequence: CASSPRTGEEEKLFF.

J is TRBJ1-2 and V is TRBV5-6; 8 bases agree with TRBD1. The CDR3 runs to 16 residues. Germline CDR1 is SGHDT and CDR2 is YYEEEE. V shed 2 bases and J 6 bases; nucleotides not matched to a gene: 12. CDR3 protein: CASSFARGTGSDGYTF. In DNA form, the CDR3 reads TGTGCCAGCAGCTTTGCCCGAGGGACAGGCTCTGATGGCTACACCTTC.

The CDR3 protein is CAWTGNSGNTIYF. The CDR3 DNA follows: TGTGCCTGGACAGGAAACTCTGGAAACACCATATATTTT. The chain uses TRBV30 and TRBJ1-3; D not resolved. This CDR3 region has 13 residues. Per germline, CDR1 GTSNPN and CDR2 SVGIG (reference sequence). V shed 4 bases and J shed 0 bases, with 7 bases lying between them.

The V gene is TRBV27, the J gene TRBJ2-2; unclear D gene. CDR3 length equals 12 residues. Deletions cut 5 bases from V and 6 bases from J, with 7 bases between. CDR1 and CDR2 from the germline V gene are MNHEY and SMNVEV (reference sequence). The CDR3, as DNA: TGTGCCAGCAGTCTAACGGCCGGGGAGCTGTTTTTT. Translated: CASSLTAGELFF.

This clone was recorded once. The chain links TRBV19 to TRBJ1-1; D uncertain. Looked up from germline, CDR1 is LNHDA and CDR2 is SQIVND (reference sequence). Deletions cut 3 bases from V and 1 base from J, with 12 bases between. CDR3 size: 15 residues. CDR3 DNA: TGTGCCAGTAGTATTTTAGGGATGGGGAACACTGAAGCTTTCTTT. Residues: CASSILGMGNTEAFF.

This rearrangement joins TRBV29-1 to TRBJ1-1; no clear D. The CDR3 length is 14 residues. V was cut by 4 bases and J by 1 base, with 13 bases left in between. Germline loops: CDR1 SQVTM, CDR2 ANQGSEA. The DNA for the CDR3 is TGCAGCGTTGCGATCCTCTCGGGGAACACTGAAGCTTTCTTT. Encoded protein: CSVAILSGNTEAFF.

This chain joins TRBV5-8 and TRBJ2-1; D remains ambiguous. The germline V gene has CDR1 SGHTS and CDR2 YDEGEE. Trimming took 1 base from V and 1 from J, leaving 9 bases between them. CDR3 length: 15 residues. CDR3 residues: CASSLTGRSYNEQFF. The CDR3 bases are TGTGCCAGCAGCTTGACTGGAAGGTCCTACAATGAGCAGTTCTTC.

Only one count was recorded for this clone. The J gene is TRBJ2-3, the V gene TRBV12-3 or TRBV12-4; D possibly corresponds to TRBD2 (5 bases). The V end lost 3 bases, the J end lost 4 bases, and 5 bases lay between the germline ends. This CDR3 is built from 12 residues. The CDR3 region has the DNA TGTGCCAGCAGTTTTAGCGCAGATACGCAGTATTTT. The encoded protein is CASSFSADTQYF.

The CDR3 spells CASRPDRDQEYSPLHF. For the CDR3, the DNA is TGTGCCAGCAGGCCGGACAGGGATCAGGAATATTCACCCCTCCACTTT. V is TRBV27 and J is TRBJ1-6; 8 positions agree with TRBD1. There are 16 residues in the CDR3. Germline V gene sequence: CDR1 MNHEY, CDR2 SMNVEV (reference sequence). V was clipped by 6 bases and J by 8 bases; unmatched bases: 12.

The rearrangement links TRBV18 to TRBJ2-2; no clear D. The CDR3 contains 15 residues. Trimming cost V 3 bases and J 7 bases, with 15 bases left between them. Germline assignment: CDR1 KGHSH and CDR2 LQKENI. The DNA for the CDR3 is TGTGCCAGCTCACCGCCGGGCCGAGCTATCGGGGAGCTGTTTTTT. Its translation: CASSPPGRAIGELFF.

This clone was detected only once. The rearrangement uses TRBV27 and TRBJ1-1; weak D call: TRBD1 (6 bases). The CDR3 spans 14 residues. Trimming removed 3 bases from V and 6 bases from J, with 14 bases in between. The germline V gene has CDR1 MNHEY and CDR2 SMNVEV (reference sequence). The CDR3 reads CASSLAPEGAEAFF. The DNA of the CDR3 is TGTGCCAGCAGTTTGGCTCCCGAGGGGGCTGAAGCTTTCTTT.

The CDR3 nucleotides are TGTGCCATCAGTGATTTAGGACAGGGGACCACTGAAGCTTTCTTT. This translates into CAISDLGQGTTEAFF. The chain joins TRBV10-3 to TRBJ1-1; 9 positions match TRBD1. CDR1 ENHRY and CDR2 SYGVKD come from the germline V gene. CDR3 size: 15 residues. V lost 3 bases, J lost 4 bases, and 6 bases stayed unmatched.